This T cell receptor (beta chain) is from a study of blood T cell repertoires in COVID-19. As for the study in general: Spain, Italy and the United States supplied samples that represented acute and convalescent COVID-19.

CDR1 SGHRS and CDR2 YFSETQ come from the germline V gene. The CDR3 consists of 15 residues. The germline V and J ends were trimmed by 0 bases and 4 bases, with 10 bases remaining between them. Assay: immunoSEQ multiplex PCR; the TCRdb copy retains only in-frame clones and omits some. Counted here are about 230,000 clones, around 83% occurring once; the ten biggest clones make up approximately 6%. This chain links TRBV5-1 with TRBJ2-2; maybe TRBD1 (5 bases). The sequenced sample was peripheral blood. The clonotype comes from an older man with acute or convalescent COVID-19. The CDR3 nucleotides are TGCGCCAGCAGCTTGGGACAGAAGAGCACCGGGGAGCTGTTTTTT. This translates into CASSLGQKSTGELFF.